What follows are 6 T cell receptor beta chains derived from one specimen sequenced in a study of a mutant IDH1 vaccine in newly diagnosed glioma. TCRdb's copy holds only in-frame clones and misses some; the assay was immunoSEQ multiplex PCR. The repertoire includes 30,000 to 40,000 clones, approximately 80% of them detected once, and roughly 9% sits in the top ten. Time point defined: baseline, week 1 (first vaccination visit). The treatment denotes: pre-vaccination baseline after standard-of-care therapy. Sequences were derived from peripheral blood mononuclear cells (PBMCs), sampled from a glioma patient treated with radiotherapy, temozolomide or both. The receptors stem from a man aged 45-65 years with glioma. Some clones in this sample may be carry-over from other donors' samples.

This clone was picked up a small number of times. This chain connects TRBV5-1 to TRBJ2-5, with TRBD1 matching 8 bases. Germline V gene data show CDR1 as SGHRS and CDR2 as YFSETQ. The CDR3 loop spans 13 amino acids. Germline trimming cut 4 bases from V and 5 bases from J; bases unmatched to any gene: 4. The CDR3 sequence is CASSQGARETQYF. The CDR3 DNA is TGCGCCAGCAGCCAGGGGGCACGGGAGACCCAGTACTTC.

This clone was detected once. CDR3 bases: TGTGCCAGCAGCTACGGACAGGGGAATTCACCCCTCCACTTT. Protein product: CASSYGQGNSPLHF. V gene TRBV7-2 combines with J gene TRBJ1-6; 9 bases fit TRBD1. CDR3 length equals 14 residues. Looked up from germline, CDR1 is SGHTA and CDR2 is FQGNSA. J lost 7 bases, V lost 4 bases, and 2 bases had no gene match. Full variable domain (outside the CDR3, taken from reference TRBV7-2 and TRBJ1-6): GAGVSQSPSNKVTEKGKDVELRCDPISGHTALYWYRQSLGQGLEFLIYFQGNSAPDKSGLPSDRFSAERTGGSVSTLTIQRTQQEDSAVYLCASSYGQGNSPLHFGNGTRLTVT.

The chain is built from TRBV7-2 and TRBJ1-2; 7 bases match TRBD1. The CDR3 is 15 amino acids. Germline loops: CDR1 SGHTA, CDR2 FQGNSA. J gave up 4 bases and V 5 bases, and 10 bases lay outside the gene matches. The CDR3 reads CASSRHNRDSYGYTF. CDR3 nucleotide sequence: TGTGCCAGCAGCCGCCATAACCGGGACAGCTATGGCTACACCTTC.

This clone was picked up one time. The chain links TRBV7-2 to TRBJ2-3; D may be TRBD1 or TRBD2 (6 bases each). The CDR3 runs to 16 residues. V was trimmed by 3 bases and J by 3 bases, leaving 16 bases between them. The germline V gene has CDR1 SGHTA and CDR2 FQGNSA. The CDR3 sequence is CASSFRSGAGTDTQYF. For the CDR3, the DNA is TGTGCCAGCAGCTTTAGATCGGGGGCGGGGACAGATACGCAGTATTTT.

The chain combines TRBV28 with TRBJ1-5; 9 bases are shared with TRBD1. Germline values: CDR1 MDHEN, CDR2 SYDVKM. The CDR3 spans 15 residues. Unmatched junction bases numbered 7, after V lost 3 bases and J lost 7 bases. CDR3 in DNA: TGTGCCAGCAGTTTGGGACAGGGATATAGACAGCCCCAGCATTTT. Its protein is CASSLGQGYRQPQHF.

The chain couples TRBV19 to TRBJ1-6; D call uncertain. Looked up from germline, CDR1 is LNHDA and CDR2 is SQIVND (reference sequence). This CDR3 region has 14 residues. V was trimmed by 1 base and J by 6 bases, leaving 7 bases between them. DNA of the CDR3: TGTGCCAGTAGTATAGGCAGCTCTAATTCACCCCTCCACTTT. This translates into CASSIGSSNSPLHF.